The 2 T cell receptor beta chains given below trace back to one sample, sequenced in a study of regulatory T cells in long-lasting Graves disease. Investigators prepared the TCR beta libraries by applying iRepertoire HTBI primers and Arm-PCR of CDR3 regions. From the multiplex PCR reads, TCRdb called clonotypes with MiXCR, one entry per CDR3 protein. The table includes over 500,000 distinct CDR3 sequences, 16% detected once. Time point reported: newly diagnosed GD, antithyroid drugs for less than 3 months. Researchers made the TCR library from RNA that was extracted from PBMCs. The same specimen was also included in a second study, on T cells in Graves' hyperthyroidism and ophthalmopathy.

Material: peripheral blood mononuclear cells (PBMCs), obtained at new diagnosis, from a patient treated with antithyroid drugs. The source is a man in his late teens or twenties with Graves disease.

The chain carries TRBV5-1 and TRBJ2-7, with 8 bases identical to TRBD2. The CDR3 consists of 15 residues. J lost 6 bases, V lost 3 bases, and 11 bases had no gene match. CDR1 and CDR2 from the germline V gene are SGHRS and YFSETQ. This CDR3 reads CASSSGLEYGSEQYF. The DNA for the CDR3 is TGCGCCAGCAGCTCGGGACTAGAATATGGGTCCGAGCAGTACTTC.

There are a few counts of this clonotype. The rearrangement joins TRBV7-9 to TRBJ2-7, with D possibly TRBD2 on 5 matching bases. Trimming stripped 6 bases from V and 3 bases from J, with 12 bases between. CDR3 length equals 13 residues. Germline CDR1 SEHNR, CDR2 FQNEAQ (reference sequence). The CDR3 region is CASSPAENYEQYF. As DNA, the CDR3 is TGTGCCAGCAGTCCAGCGGAGAACTACGAGCAGTACTTC.